A selection of T cell receptor beta chains follows, all from one sample in a study of T cell repertoires in cytomegalovirus infection. TCRdb reanalysed the reads using MiXCR and keeps one entry per CDR3 protein. The sample carries about 400,000 distinct CDR3 sequences, less than 20% recorded once. Sequenced: PBMCs. The receptors were sampled from a human donor in good health (CMV status not recorded). Some clones in this sample may be carry-over from other donors' samples. Both conserved end residues are part of each CDR3. A D gene is named only where the DNA matches it firmly. Clone sizes are given selectively: once, few, many, or a class where the clone is expanded.

size: many; V: TRBV7-2; J: TRBJ1-1; D: TRBD1; DNA: TGTGCCAGCAGCCTAGGGGGCGCCTCTGAAGCTTTCTTT; CDR3: CASSLGGASEAFF
size: once; V: TRBV29-1; J: TRBJ2-3; D: .; DNA: TGCAGCGTTGGTGTGCAGGGCCTCACAGATACGCAGTATTTT; CDR3: CSVGVQGLTDTQYF
size: few; V: TRBV11-2; J: TRBJ1-6; D: .; DNA: TGTGCCAGCAGCTTATGGCGGGGGCGCGATTCACCCCTCCACTTT; CDR3: CASSLWRGRDSPLHF
size: few; V: TRBV4-3; J: TRBJ2-1; D: .; DNA: TGCGCCAGCAGCCAAGTATTGATGCGTAGCTCCTACAATGAGCAGTTCTTC; CDR3: CASSQVLMRSSYNEQFF
size: .; V: TRBV4-2; J: TRBJ2-2; D: TRBD1; DNA: TGTGCCAGCAGCCAAGATCCAGGGGGCCGGACCGGGGAGCTGTTTTTT; CDR3: CASSQDPGGRTGELFF
size: few; V: TRBV7-8; J: TRBJ1-5; D: .; DNA: TGTGCCAGCAGCGGGAGAGACGGCAATCAGCCCCAGCATTTT; CDR3: CASSGRDGNQPQHF
size: many; V: TRBV6-1; J: TRBJ2-7; D: TRBD1; DNA: TGTGCCAGCAGTCTGGACAGGGGTTACTACGAGCAGTACTTC; CDR3: CASSLDRGYYEQYF
size: few; V: TRBV20-1; J: TRBJ1-1; D: TRBD1; DNA: TGCAGTGCCAACTTACAGGGGCACGGGACTGAAGCTTTCTTT; CDR3: CSANLQGHGTEAFF
size: .; V: TRBV20-1; J: TRBJ2-1; D: TRBD2; DNA: TGCAGTGCTAGAAGACTAGCGGGGGGCGACATTGAGCAGTTCTTC; CDR3: CSARRLAGGDIEQFF
size: .; V: TRBV5-1; J: TRBJ1-1; D: .; DNA: TGCGCCAGCAGCTTTTCACAGCCTAACAGTGGAGCTTTCTTT; CDR3: CASSFSQPNSGAFF
size: .; V: TRBV19; J: TRBJ1-1; D: .; DNA: TGTGCCAGTAGTACGGACCCCCTTGAAGCTTTCTTT; CDR3: CASSTDPLEAFF
size: many; V: TRBV7-7; J: TRBJ2-5; D: TRBD2; DNA: TGTGCCAGCAGCTTGACTAGCGGGAATCAAGAGACCCAGTACTTC; CDR3: CASSLTSGNQETQYF
size: few; V: TRBV12-3/TRBV12-4; J: TRBJ2-1; D: .; DNA: TGTGCCAGCAGAGTCCGGGGCCACAATGAGCAGTTCTTC; CDR3: CASRVRGHNEQFF
size: few; V: TRBV15; J: TRBJ1-6; D: .; DNA: TGTGCCACCAGCAGAGGAGGGGACGGAAATTCACCCCTCCACTTT; CDR3: CATSRGGDGNSPLHF
size: few; V: TRBV27; J: TRBJ2-7; D: .; DNA: TGTGCCAGCGGTCGAACAGGGAGTCGCGAGCAGTACTTC; CDR3: CASGRTGSREQYF
size: .; V: TRBV20-1; J: TRBJ2-7; D: TRBD2; DNA: TGCAGTGCCTTAGCGGGGGGCGAGTCCTACGAGCAGTACTTC; CDR3: CSALAGGESYEQYF
size: .; V: TRBV7-2; J: TRBJ2-3; D: .; DNA: TGTGCCAGCAACTTGATGAGAACTAGCACAGATACGCAGTATTTT; CDR3: CASNLMRTSTDTQYF
size: many; V: TRBV7-8; J: TRBJ1-1; D: .; DNA: TGTGCCAGCAGCTTAAGGGCAAAATCCACTGAAGCTTTCTTT; CDR3: CASSLRAKSTEAFF
size: .; V: TRBV20-1; J: TRBJ2-6; D: .; DNA: TGCAGTGCTCTACACCTCTCTGGGGCCAACGTCCTGACTTTC; CDR3: CSALHLSGANVLTF
size: many; V: TRBV7-2; J: TRBJ2-7; D: .; DNA: TGTGCCAGCAGCTTACCCCCGGGGGAGCAGTACTTC; CDR3: CASSLPPGEQYF
size: .; V: TRBV6-6; J: TRBJ2-7; D: .; DNA: TGTGCCAGCAGCCGACTACAGGGTTACGAGCAGTACTTC; CDR3: CASSRLQGYEQYF
size: few; V: TRBV28; J: TRBJ2-1; D: TRBD1; DNA: TGTGCCAGCATCAAGTCGGGGACAGTCAACGACAATGAGCAGTTCTTC; CDR3: CASIKSGTVNDNEQFF
size: few; V: TRBV11-3; J: TRBJ2-1; D: .; DNA: TGTGCCAGCAGCCCCTCAACGAGTGGTTACAATGAGCAGTTCTTC; CDR3: CASSPSTSGYNEQFF
size: .; V: TRBV19; J: TRBJ2-5; D: .; DNA: TGTGCCAGTAGTACGGGACTTACTCAAGAGACCCAGTACTTC; CDR3: CASSTGLTQETQYF
size: many; V: TRBV7-2; J: TRBJ2-5; D: .; DNA: TGTGCCAGCAGCTTAACGTCTAGGACCCAGTACTTC; CDR3: CASSLTSRTQYF
size: many; V: TRBV7-9; J: TRBJ1-6; D: .; DNA: TGTGCCAGCAGCCCACCCAACGCGGGGGAGGAGGGTAATTCACCCCTCCACTTT; CDR3: CASSPPNAGEEGNSPLHF
size: .; V: TRBV12-3/TRBV12-4; J: TRBJ1-4; D: TRBD1; DNA: TGTGCCAGCAGTCCGGGACTACAGGGGAGTGAAAAACTGGTTTTT; CDR3: CASSPGLQGSEKLVF
size: many; V: TRBV7-8; J: TRBJ2-7; D: TRBD2; DNA: TGTGCCAGCAGCCCCCGAGGGACTAGCGGCGCCTACGAGCAGTACTTC; CDR3: CASSPRGTSGAYEQYF
size: .; V: TRBV6-2/TRBV6-3; J: TRBJ1-2; D: .; DNA: TGTGCCAGCAGTTACTTTGGAGGCTACACCTTC; CDR3: CASSYFGGYTF
size: .; V: TRBV12-3/TRBV12-4; J: TRBJ1-2; D: .; DNA: TGTGCCAGCAGTTTTGGGGGCAGTGGCTACACCTTC; CDR3: CASSFGGSGYTF
size: many; V: TRBV7-9; J: TRBJ1-1; D: .; DNA: TGTGCCAGCAGGCTACTCGGTCAGGCCACTGAAGCTTTCTTT; CDR3: CASRLLGQATEAFF